A single sample is the source of the 29 T cell receptor beta chains below, sequenced in a study of Graves' ophthalmopathy and Graves' hyperthyroidism. Amplification targeted the TCR beta CDR3 regions, with RNA transcripts as the source material. Second-round multiplex PCR came after first-round RT-PCR with HTBI primers. TCRdb reanalysed the multiplex PCR reads using MiXCR and keeps one entry per CDR3 protein. The profile shows about 480,000 distinct CDR3 sequences, approximately 15% of them singletons. The material sequenced was blood. The receptors were gathered from a woman aged 25 to 39 with Graves' ophthalmopathy.

The rearrangement uses TRBV5-1 and TRBJ1-1, with D tentatively TRBD1 (5 bases). The CDR3 loop spans 16 amino acids. Germline CDR1 is SGHRS and CDR2 is YFSETQ. V was shortened by 2 bases and J by 1 base, with 15 bases between the two germline ends. The CDR3: CASSFEEGTGNTEAFF. CDR3 nucleotides: TGCGCCAGCAGCTTTGAGGAGGGGACGGGGAACACTGAAGCTTTCTTT. Based on the CDR3 plus reference TRBV5-1 and TRBJ1-1, the full variable domain is KAGVTQTPRYLIKTRGQQVTLSCSPISGHRSVSWYQQTPGQGLQFLFEYFSETQRNKGNFPGRFSGRQFSNSRSEMNVSTLELGDSALYLCASSFEEGTGNTEAFFGQGTRLTVV.

This clonotype was recorded once. The genes are TRBV6-1 and TRBJ2-2; 7 bases agree with TRBD1. The V and J ends lost 7 bases and 7 bases, in that order; junction bases with no gene match: 9. Germline CDR1 MNHNS, CDR2 SASEGT. The CDR3 totals 14 residues. The CDR3: CASTPTGYSGELFF. The CDR3 coding sequence is TGTGCCAGCACACCGACAGGGTATAGCGGGGAGCTGTTTTTT.

There are many counts of this clonotype. This chain uses TRBV5-5 with TRBJ2-5; 7 bases map to TRBD2. The CDR3 extends over 15 amino acids. With V trimmed by 6 bases and J by 1 base, 9 bases remained unmatched. The germline V gene encodes CDR1 SGHKS and CDR2 YYEKEE (reference sequence). CDR3 nucleotide sequence: TGTGCCAGCACCCCTCGCTCGGGGGGCCAAGAGACCCAGTACTTC. Residues: CASTPRSGGQETQYF.

This clonotype has a count of ten or more. V gene TRBV4-2 combines with J gene TRBJ1-5; D unresolved. Per the germline V gene, CDR1 is LGHNA and CDR2 is YNFKEQ. The V gene lost 1 base and the J gene lost 3 bases, with 7 bases spanning the gap. There are 14 residues in the CDR3. The CDR3 bases are TGTGCCAGCAGCCAAGCCGGGGTCAATCAGCCCCAGCATTTT. Its translation is CASSQAGVNQPQHF.

This clonotype was found many times. The chain is built from TRBV2 and TRBJ1-1; TRBD1 aligns across 8 bases. Germline CDR1 reads SNHLY; CDR2 reads FYNNEI. The CDR3 totals 15 residues. Germline trimming cut 4 bases from V and 1 base from J; bases unmatched to any gene: 5. The CDR3 protein is CASSAQTGGNTEAFF. The DNA for the CDR3 is TGTGCCAGCAGTGCCCAAACAGGGGGGAACACTGAAGCTTTCTTT.

This clonotype has at least ten counts. This sequence joins TRBV6-2 or TRBV6-3 and TRBJ1-1; D call uncertain. Per germline, CDR1 MNHEY and CDR2 SVGEGT. The CDR3 is 14 residues long. Trimming removed 2 bases from V and 1 base from J, with 8 bases in between. The CDR3 DNA sequence: TGTGCCAGCAGTTACAGGGAAGAGAACACTGAAGCTTTCTTT. Translated, it gives CASSYREENTEAFF.

This clonotype was observed at least ten times. The V gene is TRBV7-3, the J gene TRBJ1-1; tentatively, D is TRBD1 (6 bases). This CDR3 spans 14 amino acids. V gave up 1 base and J gave up 3 bases, with 9 bases separating them. Germline V gene lookup returns CDR1 SGHTA and CDR2 FQGTGA. In nucleotides, the CDR3 is TGTGCCAGCAGCTTAAACAGGGATGACACTGAAGCTTTCTTT. Residues: CASSLNRDDTEAFF. The whole variable domain, filled in from reference TRBV7-3 and TRBJ1-1, reads GAGVSQTPSNKVTEKGKYVELRCDPISGHTALYWYRQSLGQGPEFLIYFQGTGAADDSGLPNDRFFAVRPEGSVSTLKIQRTERGDSAVYLCASSLNRDDTEAFFGQGTRLTVV.

This clonotype was picked up many times. The chain has TRBV20-1 and TRBJ2-7; the D gene is possibly TRBD2 (5 bases). Germline loops: CDR1 DFQATT, CDR2 SNEGSKA (reference sequence). The CDR3 runs 16 residues. Trimming left V 1 base short and J 6 bases short, with 22 bases between. CDR3 sequence reads: CSARGRSPHSTPEQYF. CDR3 DNA sequence: TGCAGTGCTAGAGGGAGGAGCCCTCACTCGACACCCGAGCAGTACTTC.

This clonotype has more than one count but fewer than ten. At one of its ends the junction is not consistent with the germline gene, which may arise from a read error. The chain couples TRBV28 to TRBJ2-1, with 9 bases that match TRBD2. The CDR3 runs to 16 residues. Germline CDR1 reads MDHEN; CDR2 reads SYDVKM. For the CDR3, the DNA is TGTGCCAGCAGTTCGCCCCTGCGGGGGGGAACCAATGAGAAGTTCTTC. Translating it yields CASSSPLRGGTNEKFF.

This clonotype was seen repeatedly, ten times or more. V gene TRBV24-1 combines with J gene TRBJ2-5; D is ambiguous. V gave up 0 bases and J gave up 6 bases, with 7 bases separating them. Germline V CDR1 and CDR2: KGHDR, SFDVKD. CDR3 size: 13 residues. This CDR3 is CATSDLTHQTQYF. CDR3 bases: TGTGCCACCAGTGATTTGACTCACCAGACCCAGTACTTC.

This chain's CDR3 is CATGQGQNSPLHF. DNA for the CDR3: TGTGCCACAGGACAGGGGCAAAATTCACCCCTCCACTTT. The chain recombines TRBV30 with TRBJ1-6; 9 bases match TRBD1. The V gene's germline CDR1 is GTSNPN and CDR2 SVGIG (reference sequence). The CDR3 loop spans 13 amino acids. The trim removed 8 bases at V and 7 bases at J, leaving 6 bases unmatched.

This clonotype was picked up many times. V is TRBV7-9 and J is TRBJ1-1; D not resolved. The V and J ends lost 5 bases and 3 bases respectively, with 10 bases between them. Germline CDR1 SEHNR, CDR2 FQNEAQ (reference sequence). This CDR3 has 13 residues. CDR3 loop: CASSRRPDTEAFF. The CDR3 nucleotides read TGTGCCAGCAGCAGGAGGCCGGACACTGAAGCTTTCTTT.

This clonotype was counted at least ten times. The chain joins TRBV28 to TRBJ2-3; no definite D call. This CDR3 spans 13 amino acids. Germline assignment: CDR1 MDHEN and CDR2 SYDVKM. Trimming shortened V by 2 bases and J by 2 bases, and 5 bases separated the two germline ends. The CDR3 sequence: CASSLAVTDTQYF. In DNA, the CDR3 is TGTGCCAGCAGTTTAGCAGTCACAGATACGCAGTATTTT.

This sequence joins TRBV4-2 and TRBJ1-2; tentatively, D is TRBD1 (6 bases). Trimming left V 0 bases short and J 8 bases short, with 13 bases between. Germline CDR1 is LGHNA and CDR2 is YNFKEQ. The CDR3 is made up of 14 amino acids. For the CDR3, the DNA is TGTGCCAGCAGCCAAGATCCAGGGGATTGGGGCTACACCTTC. Translating gives CASSQDPGDWGYTF.

In its sample, this clonotype was seen many times. The chain has TRBV11-1 and TRBJ2-7; D may be TRBD1 or TRBD2 (5 bases each). Looked up from germline, CDR1 is SGHAT and CDR2 is FQDESV (reference sequence). This CDR3 contains 13 residues. Trimming took off 3 bases at V and 3 bases at J, with 9 bases between the two ends. For the CDR3, the DNA is TGTGCCAGCAGCTTCCGGGACCGCTACGAGCAGTACTTC. The encoded protein is CASSFRDRYEQYF.

This clonotype showed up many times. This rearrangement joins TRBV28 to TRBJ2-7, with unresolved D. The CDR3 consists of 15 residues. From germline, CDR1 is MDHEN and CDR2 SYDVKM. V was pared by 5 bases and J by 2 bases, with 16 bases between. In DNA form, the CDR3 reads TGTGCCAGCAGTCTATTTCCCGGGCCCACCTACGAGCAGTACTTC. Its protein product is CASSLFPGPTYEQYF.

This clonotype was detected only a few times. This chain links TRBV4-1 with TRBJ1-1; a possible D gene is TRBD1 (6 bases). This CDR3 has 15 amino acids. Trimming removed 3 bases from V and 3 bases from J, with 14 bases in between. CDR1 and CDR2 (germline): MGHRA, YSYEKL. The CDR3 coding sequence is TGCGCCAGCAGCCAGCCATCCCAGGGGTACACTGAAGCTTTCTTT. It is translated as CASSQPSQGYTEAFF.

The sample holds many counts of this clonotype. This chain uses TRBV20-1 with TRBJ1-1, with D unresolved. In germline, CDR1 is DFQATT, CDR2 SNEGSKA (reference sequence). Trimming cost V 5 bases and J 8 bases, with 24 bases left between them. The CDR3 length is 15 residues. The CDR3 reads CSAQELGRRLGEAFF. The CDR3 DNA reads as TGCAGTGCTCAGGAGTTAGGACGACGATTGGGGGAAGCTTTCTTT.

In its sample, this clonotype was seen many times. The chain recombines TRBV24-1 with TRBJ2-5; TRBD1 agrees at 9 bases. The CDR3 runs 16 residues. Germline CDR1 and CDR2: KGHDR and SFDVKD. The V gene end was trimmed by 0 bases and the J gene end by 4 bases; junction bases not matched to a gene: 5. In DNA, the CDR3 is TGTGCCACCAGTGATTTGGGGGGACAGGGAGGAGAGACCCAGTACTTC. Encoded protein: CATSDLGGQGGETQYF.

This clonotype showed up many times. V usage is TRBV6-1 and J usage is TRBJ2-7; perhaps TRBD2 as D (5 bases). This CDR3 contains 14 residues. Germline CDR1 MNHNS, CDR2 SASEGT. V was pared by 2 bases and J by 2 bases, with 10 bases between. The chain's CDR3 is CASSERGITYEQYF. Here the CDR3 DNA reads TGTGCCAGCAGTGAACGAGGGATTACCTACGAGCAGTACTTC.

In this sample, this clonotype turned up many times. V and J are TRBV7-9 and TRBJ1-1, with a weak D call TRBD1 (6 bases). There are 14 residues in the CDR3. V was cut by 3 bases and J by 3 bases, with 11 bases left in between. The V gene's germline CDR1 is SEHNR and CDR2 FQNEAQ (reference sequence). CDR3 region: CASSLQGQYTEAFF. The DNA of the CDR3 is TGTGCCAGCAGCTTGCAAGGACAGTACACTGAAGCTTTCTTT.

This clonotype showed up just a few times. This chain links TRBV29-1 with TRBJ1-1; D is perhaps TRBD1 (6 bases). The germline V gene has CDR1 SQVTM and CDR2 ANQGSEA. The CDR3 sequence is 12 residues long. The CDR3 sequence is CRVQGRNTEAFF. DNA for the CDR3: TGCAGGGTTCAGGGGCGGAACACTGAAGCTTTCTTT. The whole variable domain, remainder taken from reference TRBV29-1 and TRBJ1-1, is SAVISQKPSRDICQRGTSLTIQCQVDSQVTMMFWYRQQPGQSLTLIATANQGSEATYESGFVIDKFPISRPNLTFSTLTVSNMSPEDSSIYLCRVQGRNTEAFFGQGTRLTVV.

This clonotype has at least ten counts. A much bigger clone sits one base away, suggesting this may be a read error. V is TRBV12-3 or TRBV12-4 and J is TRBJ2-5, with 9 bases lining up with TRBD2. The CDR3 consists of 14 residues. In DNA, the CDR3 is TGTGCCAGCAGGAGGCGGGAGGGCCAAGAGACCAAGTACTTC. It yields the protein CASRRREGQETKYF.

This clonotype showed up many times. V and J are TRBV5-1 and TRBJ1-6; D remains ambiguous. The length of the CDR3 is 16 residues. Deletions cut 4 bases from V and 10 bases from J, with 21 bases between. The V gene's germline CDR1 is SGHRS and CDR2 YFSETQ. CDR3 protein: CASSLQIFQVGSPLHF. The CDR3 DNA reads TGCGCCAGCAGCCTGCAAATATTCCAGGTCGGGTCACCCCTCCACTTT. The whole variable domain, remainder taken from reference TRBV5-1 and TRBJ1-6, is KAGVTQTPRYLIKTRGQQVTLSCSPISGHRSVSWYQQTPGQGLQFLFEYFSETQRNKGNFPGRFSGRQFSNSRSEMNVSTLELGDSALYLCASSLQIFQVGSPLHFGNGTRLTVT.

The chain has TRBV12-3 or TRBV12-4 and TRBJ2-7; perhaps TRBD2 as D (6 bases). Trimming removed 6 bases from V and 5 bases from J, with 14 bases in between. The CDR3 sequence is 13 residues long. This chain's CDR3 is CASSSQEGHEQYF. CDR3 nucleotides: TGTGCCAGCAGCTCACAGGAGGGGCACGAGCAGTACTTC.

There are many counts of this clonotype. The gene calls are TRBV4-1 and TRBJ2-7, with TRBD2 as a possible D gene (6 bases). Trimming pared 1 base from V and 5 bases from J, leaving 12 bases between. The CDR3 covers 14 residues. CDR1 is MGHRA and CDR2 is YSYEKL in the germline V gene. CDR3 in amino acids: CASSQGARGNEQYF. CDR3 nucleotides: TGCGCCAGCAGCCAAGGGGCCCGGGGGAACGAGCAGTACTTC.

In its sample, this clonotype was seen many times. The V and J genes are TRBV20-1 and TRBJ2-5; the D gene is possibly TRBD2 (5 bases). The CDR3 spans 14 residues. CDR1 and CDR2 from the germline V gene are DFQATT and SNEGSKA (reference sequence). V lost 5 bases, J lost 2 bases, and 15 bases lay in between. CDR3 in DNA: TGCAGTGCTGGCCTGCGGGTTGGGCAAGAGACCCAGTACTTC. This encodes CSAGLRVGQETQYF.

This clonotype showed up many times. The V gene is TRBV28, the J gene TRBJ2-7; possibly TRBD2 for D (6 bases). Trimming pared 4 bases from V and 1 base from J, leaving 26 bases between. Germline CDR1 MDHEN, CDR2 SYDVKM. CDR3 length: 19 residues. This CDR3 reads CASSSPVDPRGLRSYEQYF. The CDR3 bases are TGTGCCAGCAGTTCTCCAGTAGACCCGCGGGGTTTGAGGTCCTACGAGCAGTACTTC.

At least ten counts were recorded for this clonotype. The gene calls are TRBV19 and TRBJ1-2; possible D gene TRBD1, 5 bases. Trimming cost V 7 bases and J 4 bases, with 16 bases left between them. Per germline, CDR1 LNHDA and CDR2 SQIVND (reference sequence). The CDR3 is 14 residues long. The CDR3 protein is CASKDTASFYGYTF. The DNA of the CDR3 is TGTGCCAGTAAGGACACTGCGTCATTCTATGGCTACACCTTC.